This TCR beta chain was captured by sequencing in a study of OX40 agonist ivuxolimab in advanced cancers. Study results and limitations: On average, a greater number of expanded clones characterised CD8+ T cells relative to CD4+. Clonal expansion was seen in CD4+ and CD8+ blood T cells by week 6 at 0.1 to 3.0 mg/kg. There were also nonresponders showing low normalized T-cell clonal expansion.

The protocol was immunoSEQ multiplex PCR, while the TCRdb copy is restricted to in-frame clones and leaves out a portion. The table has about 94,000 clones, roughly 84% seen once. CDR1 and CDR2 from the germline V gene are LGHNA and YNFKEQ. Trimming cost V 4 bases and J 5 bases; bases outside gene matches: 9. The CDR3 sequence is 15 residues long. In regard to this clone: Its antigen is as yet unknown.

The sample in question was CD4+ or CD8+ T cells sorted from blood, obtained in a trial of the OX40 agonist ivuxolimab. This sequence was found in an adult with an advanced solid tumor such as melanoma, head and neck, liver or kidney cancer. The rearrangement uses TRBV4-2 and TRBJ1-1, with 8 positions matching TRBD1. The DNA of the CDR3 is TGTGCCAGCAGCCCGGACAGGGCGGGGGGGACTGAAGCTTTCTTT. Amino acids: CASSPDRAGGTEAFF.